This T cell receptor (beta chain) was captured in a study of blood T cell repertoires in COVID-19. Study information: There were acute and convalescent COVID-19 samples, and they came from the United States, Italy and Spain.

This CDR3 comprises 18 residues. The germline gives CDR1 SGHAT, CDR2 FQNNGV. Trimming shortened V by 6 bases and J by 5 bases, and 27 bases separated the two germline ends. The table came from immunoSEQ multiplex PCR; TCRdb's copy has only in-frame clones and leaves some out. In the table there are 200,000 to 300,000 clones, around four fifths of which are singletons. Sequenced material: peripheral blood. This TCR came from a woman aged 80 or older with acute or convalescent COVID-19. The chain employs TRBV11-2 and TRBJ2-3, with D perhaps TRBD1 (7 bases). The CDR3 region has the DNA TGTGCCAGCAGACGATACCGGGGGACAGTCGGGAATCGAGATACGCAGTATTTT. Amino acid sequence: CASRRYRGTVGNRDTQYF.